The source of this T cell receptor beta chain is a study of identical twins. Study-wide findings and caveats: It was possible that invariant MAIT and iNKT cells partly confounded the zero-insertion analyses.

About this clonotype: Antigen specificity is unknown.

Unique molecular identifiers were in the cDNA, with template-switch universal primer binding. A single record per CDR3 protein comes from TCRdb applying MiXCR to the 5' RACE reads. The sample lists about 1.7 million distinct CDR3 sequences, under 35% occurring once. V shed 4 bases and J shed 6 bases, with 12 bases lying between them. The CDR3 extends over 13 amino acids. Germline CDR1 and CDR2: SGHTA and FQGNSA. The receptor was isolated from a newborn girl in good health. Specimen: cord blood. This chain links TRBV7-2 with TRBJ1-2, with D possibly TRBD1 on 6 matching bases. CDR3 bases: TGTGCCAGCAGCTCCAGGGGAGTGGATGGCTACACCTTC. Protein sequence: CASSSRGVDGYTF.